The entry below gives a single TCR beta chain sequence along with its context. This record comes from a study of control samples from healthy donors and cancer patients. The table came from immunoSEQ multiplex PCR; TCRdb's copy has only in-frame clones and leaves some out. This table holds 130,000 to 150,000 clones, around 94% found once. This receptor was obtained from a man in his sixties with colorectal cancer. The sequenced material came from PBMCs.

CDR3 in amino acids: CASSQADSHSNQPQHF. The CDR3 nucleotides are TGCGCCAGCAGCCAAGCAGACAGCCATAGCAATCAGCCCCAGCATTTT. The J gene is TRBJ1-5, the V gene TRBV4-1; the D gene is possibly TRBD1 (5 bases). This CDR3 comprises 16 residues. Germline CDR1 reads MGHRA; CDR2 reads YSYEKL. The V gene lost 1 base and the J gene lost 0 bases, with 10 bases spanning the gap.